The T cell receptor beta chain under discussion was sequenced for a study of T cell changes during pregnancy in multiple sclerosis. In germline, CDR1 is ENHRY, CDR2 SYGVKD. The CDR3 loop spans 13 amino acids. V lost 8 bases, J lost 5 bases, and 13 bases lay in between. Data came from immunoSEQ multiplex PCR; TCRdb stores just in-frame clones and leaves some out. Among nearly 60,000 clones listed, 75% to 95% were seen once. Material: CD4+ T cells from peripheral blood mononuclear cells, obtained after pregnancy. V gene TRBV10-3 combines with J gene TRBJ1-5; D may be TRBD1 (6 bases). This TCR came from a female donor in good health, enrolled as a control in a pregnancy study. The CDR3 coding sequence is TGTGCCATCGGCCCAGGGGCCGATCAGCCCCAGCATTTT. The encoded protein is CAIGPGADQPQHF.